This T cell receptor (beta chain) is from a study of T-cell reconstitution after alpha-beta-depleted transplantation in children. Study-level points and caveats: After transplant, at about two months, alpha-beta T cells were reportedly derived from several hundred expanded graft clones.

Unique molecular identifiers featured in how the TCRbeta library was prepared. TCRdb recomputed calls from the PCR reads with MiXCR, one row per CDR3 protein. The data show 200,000 to 250,000 distinct CDR3 sequences, with about 7% seen just once and roughly 6% held by the top ten. The germline V and J ends were trimmed by 4 bases and 6 bases, with 13 bases remaining between them. Germline V CDR1 and CDR2: SQVTM, ANQGSEA. The CDR3 has 12 residues. This clonotype was seen repeatedly, ten times or more. No antigen is known for it. This chain uses TRBV29-1 with TRBJ2-7; D not certain. This TCR derives from a boy aged 2 to 10 with acute lymphoblastic leukemia, due to receive a stem cell transplant. The input for sequencing was PBMCs, taken before TCRalphabeta/CD19-depleted stem cell transplant. The DNA for the CDR3 is TGCAGCGTTGGTGCCAGCCCCTCCGAGCAGTACTTC. This translates into CSVGASPSEQYF.